This T cell receptor (beta chain) was sequenced during a study of Graves' ophthalmopathy and Graves' hyperthyroidism. Study-level background: The authors collected peripheral blood at initial diagnosis, before any treatment.

Diagnosis was based on clinical symptoms, serum thyroxine, TRAb, thyroid ultrasound and orbital computed tomography. General study results and limits: Blood also held most thyroid clonotypes expanded above 0.001 frequency.

This clonotype was seen ten or more times. Its antigen is currently unknown. The authors amplified TCR beta CDR3 regions, and they did so from RNA transcripts for repertoire sequencing. RT-PCR was first run with HTBI primers, then multiplex PCR in a second round. TCRdb re-analysed the multiplex PCR reads in MiXCR, keeping a single row per CDR3 protein. The sample consists of 360,000 or so distinct CDR3 sequences, about a sixth of them appearing once. Sequencing was done on a sample of peripheral blood. This clonotype originated in a woman aged 18 to 35 with Graves' ophthalmopathy.

The DNA of the CDR3 is TGTGCCAGCATTAAGACTAGCAGGTACCAAGAGACCCAGTACTTC. This sequence encodes CASIKTSRYQETQYF. V and J are TRBV7-8 and TRBJ2-5; 7 positions match TRBD2. Unmatched junction bases numbered 8, after V lost 7 bases and J lost 0 bases. The CDR3 length is 15 residues. Germline V lookup: CDR1 SGHVS, CDR2 FQNEAQ.